Listed here are 12 T cell receptor beta chains from one sample, sequenced in a study of neurological immune-mediated disorders. Each CDR3 protein gets one entry after TCRdb re-called the 5' RACE reads with MiXCR. This sample has 46,000 or so distinct CDR3 sequences; around 4.3% occur once, and the top ten carry roughly 6%. The sequenced material came from PBMCs. These receptors came from a woman aged 60 to 75 with multiple sclerosis.

This sequence joins TRBV4-2 and TRBJ2-2; D gene uncertain. The germline V gene has CDR1 LGHNA and CDR2 YNFKEQ. V dropped 5 bases and J dropped 5 bases, with 9 bases sitting between them. This CDR3 has 13 amino acids. In DNA, the CDR3 is TGTGCCAGCAGCGACCGGAAGACCGGGGAGCTGTTTTTT. It translates to CASSDRKTGELFF.

The table lists this clonotype with many counts. The chain joins TRBV12-3 or TRBV12-4 to TRBJ2-4; TRBD2 agrees at 8 bases. V shed 6 bases and J 9 bases; nucleotides not matched to a gene: 10. This CDR3 has 14 amino acids. CDR3 region: CASSKLAVGTIQYF. For the CDR3, the DNA is TGTGCCAGCAGCAAACTAGCGGTTGGAACCATTCAGTACTTC.

The chain links TRBV18 to TRBJ2-3; 10 bases map to TRBD2. This CDR3 is 16 amino acids long. CDR1 is KGHSH and CDR2 is LQKENI in the germline V gene. The J segment lost 0 bases and the V segment lost 6 bases, leaving 6 bases of the junction unmatched. The CDR3 loop reads CASSLPSGSSTDTQYF. The CDR3 DNA is TGTGCCAGCTCTCTTCCTAGCGGGAGTAGCACAGATACGCAGTATTTT.

This clonotype was observed many times. The rearrangement joins TRBV29-1 to TRBJ1-1; 10 bases line up with TRBD1. CDR3 length equals 15 residues. With V trimmed by 6 bases and J by 3 bases, 10 bases remained unmatched. CDR1 is SQVTM, CDR2 ANQGSEA, per germline. This chain's CDR3 is CSVAGTGDVYTEAFF. The CDR3 nucleotides read TGCAGCGTCGCCGGGACAGGGGACGTATACACTGAAGCTTTCTTT.

This clonotype was seen ten or more times. The chain is built from TRBV24-1 and TRBJ2-7; D possibly corresponds to TRBD1 (6 bases). Germline-derived CDR1 and CDR2 are KGHDR and SFDVKD. Trimming left V 3 bases short and J 3 bases short, with 8 bases between. The CDR3 loop spans 13 amino acids. CDR3 DNA: TGTGCCACCAGTGATGGGACATACTACGAGCAGTACTTC. Its protein is CATSDGTYYEQYF.

The table lists this clonotype with many counts. This sequence joins TRBV7-2 and TRBJ2-7; the D gene is possibly TRBD2 (7 bases). The V gene lost 0 bases and the J gene lost 12 bases, with 12 bases spanning the gap. Germline V gives CDR1 SGHTA, CDR2 FQGNSA. CDR3 length equals 12 residues. CDR3 DNA sequence: TGTGCCAGCAGCTTAGCGGGGGGGCCAGGGTACTTC. Amino acids: CASSLAGGPGYF.

This clonotype showed up many times. One end of the junction fails to match germline, which may point to a read error. The rearrangement uses TRBV7-7 and TRBJ2-5; no clear D. Germline V CDR1 and CDR2: SSHAT, FNYEAQ (reference sequence). CDR3 length: 13 residues. The CDR3 nucleotides are TGTGCTAGCAGCTTTATCCACCAAGAGACCCAGTACTTC. Translation: CASSFIHQETQYF.

The table lists this clonotype with many counts. V and J are TRBV5-1 and TRBJ1-1; possible D gene TRBD1, 5 bases. V was cut by 1 base and J by 1 base, with 8 bases left in between. Germline V gene lookup returns CDR1 SGHRS and CDR2 YFSETQ. The CDR3 loop spans 14 amino acids. This CDR3 is CASSLMQGNTEAFF. In nucleotides, the CDR3 is TGCGCCAGCAGCTTGATGCAGGGGAACACTGAAGCTTTCTTT.

In this sample, this clonotype turned up many times. V is TRBV9 and J is TRBJ2-1; 7 bases fit TRBD2. With 0 bases clipped from V and 12 bases from J, the junction kept 15 bases outside the gene matches. Germline CDR1 reads SGDLS; CDR2 reads YYNGEE. The CDR3 has 16 amino acids. The DNA of the CDR3 is TGTGCCAGCAGCGTAGGTGGAGGGAGGGCTTGGATGCCGCAGTTCTTC. Its protein product is CASSVGGGRAWMPQFF. The variable domain in full, completed from reference TRBV9 and TRBJ2-1, reads DSGVTQTPKHLITATGQRVTLRCSPRSGDLSVYWYQQSLDQGLQFLIQYYNGEERAKGNILERFSAQQFPDLHSELNLSSLELGDSALYFCASSVGGGRAWMPQFFGPGTRLTVL.

This clonotype was seen ten or more times. The chain couples TRBV6-6 to TRBJ2-6, with 9 bases matching TRBD1. The CDR3 totals 17 residues. With 4 bases clipped from V and 0 bases from J, the junction kept 4 bases outside the gene matches. Germline V gives CDR1 MNHNY, CDR2 SVGAGI (reference sequence). CDR3 sequence (DNA): TGTGCCAGCAGTTGGGGACAGGGAACCTCTGGGGCCAACGTCCTGACTTTC. This encodes CASSWGQGTSGANVLTF.

This clonotype was seen a few times. The chain links TRBV5-1 to TRBJ2-2, with D uncertain. The CDR3 sequence is 14 residues long. Looked up from germline, CDR1 is SGHRS and CDR2 is YFSETQ. Between the trimmed V and J ends, which lost 0 bases and 3 bases, there was a span of 6 bases. CDR3 coding DNA: TGCGCCAGCAGCTTGGGTCAATACACCGGGGAGCTGTTTTTT. Translation gives CASSLGQYTGELFF.

Ten or more counts support this clonotype. The chain links TRBV20-1 to TRBJ2-1, with TRBD2 matching over 10 bases. The germline V gene encodes CDR1 DFQATT and CDR2 SNEGSKA (reference sequence). The CDR3 length is 15 residues. V gave up 3 bases and J gave up 4 bases; unmatched junction bases: 6. The CDR3 region has the DNA TGCAGTGCTAGGCCCCAGCGGGAGGGGTACAATGAGCAGTTCTTC. Its protein is CSARPQREGYNEQFF.